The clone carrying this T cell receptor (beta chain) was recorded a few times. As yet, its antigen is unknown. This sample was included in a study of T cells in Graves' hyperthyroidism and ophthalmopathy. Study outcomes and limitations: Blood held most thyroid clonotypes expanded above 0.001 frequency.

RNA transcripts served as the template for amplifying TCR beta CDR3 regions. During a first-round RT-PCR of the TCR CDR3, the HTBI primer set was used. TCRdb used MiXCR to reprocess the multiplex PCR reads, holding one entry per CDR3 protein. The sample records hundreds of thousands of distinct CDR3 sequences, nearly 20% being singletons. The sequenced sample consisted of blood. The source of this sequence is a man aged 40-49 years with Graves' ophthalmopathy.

In DNA form, the CDR3 reads TGTGCCAGCAGCTTGGACATATCTAATGAAAAACTGTTTTTT. Protein product: CASSLDISNEKLFF. The V call is TRBV5-8, the J call TRBJ1-4, with D hard to call. Germline V gene lookup returns CDR1 SGHTS and CDR2 YDEGEE. The CDR3 loop spans 14 amino acids. V lost 0 bases and J lost 3, with 6 bases in between. The whole variable domain, filled in from reference TRBV5-8 and TRBJ1-4, reads EAGVTQSPTHLIKTRGQQATLRCSPISGHTSVYWYQQALGLGLQFLLWYDEGEERNRGNFPPRFSGRQFPNYSSELNVNALELEDSALYLCASSLDISNEKLFFGSGTQLSVL.